The T cell receptor beta chain described here comes from a study of metastatic and nonmetastatic thyroid tumors. The V end lost 2 bases, the J end lost 6 bases, and 7 bases lay between the germline ends. The CDR3 has 12 residues. From germline, CDR1 is LNHDA and CDR2 SQIVND (reference sequence). This clone was observed many times. Thyroid surgery was performed in patients who had received no treatment beforehand. Per the authors' pipeline: What underpinned the distant-metastasis classifier for papillary thyroid cancer was the set of CDR3 differences across clinicopathological groups. With MiXCR, TCRdb called clones anew from the PCR reads. TCRdb, not the original authors, processed these V and J calls. The sample holds approximately 15,000 clones; 30% to 40% are singletons and the top ten take around 13%.

This clonotype was sampled from a male donor with papillary thyroid cancer or a benign thyroid nodule (not recorded which). Some clones in this sample may be carry-over from other donors' samples. The sequenced sample was tumor tissue. The V and J genes are TRBV19 and TRBJ1-2; no reliable D call. The CDR3 region is CASSIHRDGYTF. CDR3 nucleotide sequence: TGTGCCAGTAGTATACATAGAGATGGCTACACCTTC.